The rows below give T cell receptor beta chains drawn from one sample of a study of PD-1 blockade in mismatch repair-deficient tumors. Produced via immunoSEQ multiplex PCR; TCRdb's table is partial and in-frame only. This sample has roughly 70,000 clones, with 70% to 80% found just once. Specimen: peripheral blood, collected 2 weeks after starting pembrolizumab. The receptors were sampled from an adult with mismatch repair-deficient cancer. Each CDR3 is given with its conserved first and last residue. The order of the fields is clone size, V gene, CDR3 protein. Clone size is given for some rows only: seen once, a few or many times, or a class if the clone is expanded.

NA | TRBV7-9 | CASSLGDRGNEQFF
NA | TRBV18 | CASSPGLAGGRNEQFF
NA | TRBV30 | CAWSLASGTDTQYF
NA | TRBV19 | CASQWAGKQYF
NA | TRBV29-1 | CSVGWGPNTEAFF
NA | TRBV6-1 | CASSVDPTSFYEQYF
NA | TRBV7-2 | CASSLVAGGPTTGELFF
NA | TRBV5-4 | CASSLFGRSSYNEQFF
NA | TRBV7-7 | CASSPRSGTGELFF
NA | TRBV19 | CASSIRGARTEAFF
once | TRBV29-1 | CSVERQGKETQYF
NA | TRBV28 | CASSLVTGSPLAFF
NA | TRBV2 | CASTTGLMTQYF
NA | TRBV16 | CASSQSTVGSYEQYF
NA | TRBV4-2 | CASSQAGTSGSHEQFF
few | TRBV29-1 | CSVVPRANTEAFF
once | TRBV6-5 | CASSNGDQVSYGYTF
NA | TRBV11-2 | CASSLSRRLTDTQYF
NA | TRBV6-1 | CASSEMATGGLETQYF
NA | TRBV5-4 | CASSSRQGFGGSEQFF
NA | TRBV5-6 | CASSLVGNTGELFF
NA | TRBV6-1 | CAVGVGSYNSPLHF